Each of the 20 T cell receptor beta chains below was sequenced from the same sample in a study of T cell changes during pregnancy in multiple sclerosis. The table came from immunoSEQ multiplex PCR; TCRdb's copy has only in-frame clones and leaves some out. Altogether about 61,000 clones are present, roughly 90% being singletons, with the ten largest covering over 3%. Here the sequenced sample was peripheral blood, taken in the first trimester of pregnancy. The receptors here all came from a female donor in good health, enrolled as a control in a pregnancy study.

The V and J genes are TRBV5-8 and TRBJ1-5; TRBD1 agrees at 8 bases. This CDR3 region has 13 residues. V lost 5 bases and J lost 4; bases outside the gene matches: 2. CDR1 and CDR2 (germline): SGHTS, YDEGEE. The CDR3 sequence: CASRYRGNQPQHF. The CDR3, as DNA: TGTGCCAGCAGATACAGGGGGAATCAGCCCCAGCATTTT. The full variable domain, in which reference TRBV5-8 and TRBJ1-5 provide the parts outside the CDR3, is EAGVTQSPTHLIKTRGQQATLRCSPISGHTSVYWYQQALGLGLQFLLWYDEGEERNRGNFPPRFSGRQFPNYSSELNVNALELEDSALYLCASRYRGNQPQHFGDGTRLSIL.

This CDR3 is CASSFSGQGSYTF. The CDR3 DNA is TGTGCCAGCAGCTTCTCTGGACAGGGGTCCTACACCTTC. The chain joins TRBV6-1 to TRBJ1-2; 9 nucleotides line up with TRBD1. The V gene end was trimmed by 6 bases and the J gene end by 10 bases; junction bases not matched to a gene: 9. CDR1 is MNHNS, CDR2 SASEGT, per germline. The CDR3 contains 13 residues.

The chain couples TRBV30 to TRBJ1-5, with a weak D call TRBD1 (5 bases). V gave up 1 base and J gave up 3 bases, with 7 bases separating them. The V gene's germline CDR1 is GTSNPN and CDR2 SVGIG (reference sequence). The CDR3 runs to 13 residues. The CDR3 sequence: CAWSEGANQPQHF. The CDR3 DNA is TGTGCCTGGAGTGAAGGGGCCAATCAGCCCCAGCATTTT.

CDR3 region: CSVEGGMWGADTQYF. CDR3 sequence (DNA): TGCAGCGTTGAAGGTGGAATGTGGGGGGCAGATACGCAGTATTTT. The V gene is TRBV29-1, the J gene TRBJ2-3; D is possibly TRBD2 (6 bases). Germline V CDR1 and CDR2: SQVTM, ANQGSEA. The CDR3 is made up of 15 amino acids. With 1 base removed from V and 4 bases from J, the gap between germline ends came to 15 bases.

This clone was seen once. In nucleotides, the CDR3 is TGTGCCAGCAGTAGGGGAGTACAGGGGGCCTTCAATGAGCAGTTCTTC. It specifies CASSRGVQGAFNEQFF. The chain is built from TRBV2 and TRBJ2-1; 9 nucleotides align to TRBD1. The CDR3 is 16 amino acids. Germline values: CDR1 SNHLY, CDR2 FYNNEI. J was trimmed by 6 bases and V by 5 bases; bases with no gene match: 11.

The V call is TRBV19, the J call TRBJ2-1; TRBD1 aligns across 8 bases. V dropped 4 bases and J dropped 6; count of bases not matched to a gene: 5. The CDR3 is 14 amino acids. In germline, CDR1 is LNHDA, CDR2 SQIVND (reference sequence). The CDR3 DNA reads TGTGCCAGTAGTACCCTACAGGGGGGCAATGAGCAGTTCTTC. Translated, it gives CASSTLQGGNEQFF.

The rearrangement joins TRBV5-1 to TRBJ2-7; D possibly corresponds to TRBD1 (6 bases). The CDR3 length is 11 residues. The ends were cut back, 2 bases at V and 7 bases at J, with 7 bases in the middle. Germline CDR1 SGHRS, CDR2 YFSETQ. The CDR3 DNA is TGCGCCAGCAGCTTTGGACAGGAGCAGTACTTC. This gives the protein CASSFGQEQYF.

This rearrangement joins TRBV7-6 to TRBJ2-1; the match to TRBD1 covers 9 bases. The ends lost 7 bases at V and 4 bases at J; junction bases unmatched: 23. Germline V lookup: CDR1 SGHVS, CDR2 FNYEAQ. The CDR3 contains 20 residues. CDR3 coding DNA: TGTGCCAGCACCCCCGCCCCCCCGGGACAGGGTCGGAGAGTTTACAATGAGCAGTTCTTC. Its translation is CASTPAPPGQGRRVYNEQFF. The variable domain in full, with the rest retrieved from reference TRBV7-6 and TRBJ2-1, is GAGVSQSPRYKVTKRGQDVALRCDPISGHVSLYWYRQALGQGPEFLTYFNYEAQQDKSGLPNDRFSAERPEGSISTLTIQRTEQRDSAMYRCASTPAPPGQGRRVYNEQFFGPGTRLTVL.

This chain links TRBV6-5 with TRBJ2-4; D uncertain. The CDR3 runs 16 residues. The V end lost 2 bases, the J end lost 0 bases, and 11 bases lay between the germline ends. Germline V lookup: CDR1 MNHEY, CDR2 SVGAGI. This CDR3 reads CASSYDISRAKNIQYF. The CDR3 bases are TGTGCCAGCAGTTACGATATATCCAGAGCCAAAAACATTCAGTACTTC.

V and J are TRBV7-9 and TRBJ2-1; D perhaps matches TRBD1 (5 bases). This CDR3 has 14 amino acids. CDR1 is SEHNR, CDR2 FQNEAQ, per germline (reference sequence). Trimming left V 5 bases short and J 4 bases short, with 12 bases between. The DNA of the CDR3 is TGTGCCAGCAGCCCCCAGGGATATTACAATGAGCAGTTCTTC. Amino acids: CASSPQGYYNEQFF.

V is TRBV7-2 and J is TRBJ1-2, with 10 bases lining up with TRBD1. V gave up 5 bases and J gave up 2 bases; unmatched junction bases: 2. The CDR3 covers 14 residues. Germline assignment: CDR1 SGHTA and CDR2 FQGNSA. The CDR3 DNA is TGTGCCAGCAGCAGGGACAGGGGAAACTATGGCTACACCTTC. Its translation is CASSRDRGNYGYTF.

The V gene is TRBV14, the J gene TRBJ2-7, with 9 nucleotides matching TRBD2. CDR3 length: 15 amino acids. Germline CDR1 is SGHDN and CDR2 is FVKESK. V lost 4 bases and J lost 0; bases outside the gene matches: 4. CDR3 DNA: TGTGCCAGCAGCCTCTTACTAGCGGGCTCCTACGAGCAGTACTTC. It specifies CASSLLLAGSYEQYF.

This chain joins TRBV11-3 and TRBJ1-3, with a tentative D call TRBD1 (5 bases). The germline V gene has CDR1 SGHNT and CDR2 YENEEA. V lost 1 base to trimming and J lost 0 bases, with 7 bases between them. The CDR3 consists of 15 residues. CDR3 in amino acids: CASSLGQSSGNTIYF. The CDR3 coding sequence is TGTGCCAGCAGCTTAGGACAGAGCTCTGGAAACACCATATATTTT. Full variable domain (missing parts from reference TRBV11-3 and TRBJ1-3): EAGVVQSPRYKIIEKKQPVAFWCNPISGHNTLYWYLQNLGQGPELLIRYENEEAVDDSQLPKDRFSAERLKGVDSTLKIQPAELGDSAVYLCASSLGQSSGNTIYFGEGSWLTVV.

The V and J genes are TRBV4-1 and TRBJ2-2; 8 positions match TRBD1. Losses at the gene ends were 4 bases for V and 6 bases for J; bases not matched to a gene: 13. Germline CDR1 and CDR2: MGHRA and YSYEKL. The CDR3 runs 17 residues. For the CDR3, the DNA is TGCGCCAGCAGCCCGTCTCCGGACAGGGAGATGGCCGGGGAGCTGTTTTTT. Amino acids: CASSPSPDREMAGELFF.

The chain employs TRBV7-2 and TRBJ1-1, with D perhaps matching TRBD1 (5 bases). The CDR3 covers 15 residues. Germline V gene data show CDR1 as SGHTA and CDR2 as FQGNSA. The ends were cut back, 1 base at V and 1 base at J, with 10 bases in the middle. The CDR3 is CASSLGTFRNTEAFF. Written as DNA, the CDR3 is TGTGCCAGCAGCTTAGGGACATTCAGGAACACTGAAGCTTTCTTT.

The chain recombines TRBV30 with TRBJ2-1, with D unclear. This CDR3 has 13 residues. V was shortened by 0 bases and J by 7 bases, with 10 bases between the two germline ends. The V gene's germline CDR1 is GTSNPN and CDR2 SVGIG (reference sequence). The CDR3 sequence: CAWSVQTWNEQFF. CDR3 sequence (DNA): TGTGCCTGGAGTGTACAAACCTGGAATGAGCAGTTCTTC.

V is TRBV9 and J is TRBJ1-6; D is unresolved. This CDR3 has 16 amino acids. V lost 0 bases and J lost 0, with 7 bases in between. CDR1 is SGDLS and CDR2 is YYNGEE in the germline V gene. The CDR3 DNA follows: TGTGCCAGCAGCGTAGGCAGAAGCTCCTATAATTCACCCCTCCACTTT. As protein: CASSVGRSSYNSPLHF.

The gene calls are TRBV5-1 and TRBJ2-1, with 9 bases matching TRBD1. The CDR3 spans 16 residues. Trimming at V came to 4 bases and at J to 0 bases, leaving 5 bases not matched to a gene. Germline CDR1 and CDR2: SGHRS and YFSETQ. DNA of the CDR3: TGCGCCAGCAGCACCGGACAGGGGAACTCCTACAATGAGCAGTTCTTC. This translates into CASSTGQGNSYNEQFF.

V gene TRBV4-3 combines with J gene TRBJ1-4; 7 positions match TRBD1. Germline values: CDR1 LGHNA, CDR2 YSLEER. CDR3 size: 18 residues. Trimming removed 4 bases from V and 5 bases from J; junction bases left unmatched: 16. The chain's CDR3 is CASSLLNPQGTVNEKLFF. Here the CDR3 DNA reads TGCGCCAGCAGCCTACTTAACCCACAGGGGACAGTGAATGAAAAACTGTTTTTT.

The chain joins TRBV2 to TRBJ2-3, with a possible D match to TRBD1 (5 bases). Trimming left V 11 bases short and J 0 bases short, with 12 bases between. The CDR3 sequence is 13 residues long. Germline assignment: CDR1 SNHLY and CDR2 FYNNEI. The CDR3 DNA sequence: TGTGCCGGTTGGACATTTAGCACAGATACGCAGTATTTT. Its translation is CAGWTFSTDTQYF.